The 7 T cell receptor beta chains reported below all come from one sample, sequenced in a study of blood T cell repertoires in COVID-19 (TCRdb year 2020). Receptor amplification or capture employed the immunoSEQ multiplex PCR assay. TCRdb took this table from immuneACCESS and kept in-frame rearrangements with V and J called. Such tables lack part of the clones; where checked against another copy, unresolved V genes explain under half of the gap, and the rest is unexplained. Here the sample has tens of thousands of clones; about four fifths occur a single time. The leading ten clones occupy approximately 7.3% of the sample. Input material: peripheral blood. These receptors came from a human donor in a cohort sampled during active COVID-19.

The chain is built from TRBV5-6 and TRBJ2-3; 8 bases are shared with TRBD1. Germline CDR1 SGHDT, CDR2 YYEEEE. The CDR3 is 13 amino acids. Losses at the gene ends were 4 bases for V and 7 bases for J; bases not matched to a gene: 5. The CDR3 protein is CASSQYRGNTQYF. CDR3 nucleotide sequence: TGTGCCAGCAGCCAATACAGGGGGAATACGCAGTATTTT.

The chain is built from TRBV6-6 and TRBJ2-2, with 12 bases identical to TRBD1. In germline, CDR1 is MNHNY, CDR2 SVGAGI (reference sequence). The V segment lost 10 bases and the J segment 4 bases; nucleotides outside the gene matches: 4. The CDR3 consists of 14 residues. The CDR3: CATGDRGPTGELFF. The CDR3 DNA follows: TGTGCCACCGGGGACAGGGGGCCCACCGGGGAGCTGTTTTTT.

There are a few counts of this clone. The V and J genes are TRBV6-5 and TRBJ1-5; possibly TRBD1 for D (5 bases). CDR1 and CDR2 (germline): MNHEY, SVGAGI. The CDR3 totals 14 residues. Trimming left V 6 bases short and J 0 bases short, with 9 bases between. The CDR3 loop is CASSDQGSNQPQHF. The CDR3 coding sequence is TGTGCCAGCAGCGACCAGGGTAGCAATCAGCCCCAGCATTTT.

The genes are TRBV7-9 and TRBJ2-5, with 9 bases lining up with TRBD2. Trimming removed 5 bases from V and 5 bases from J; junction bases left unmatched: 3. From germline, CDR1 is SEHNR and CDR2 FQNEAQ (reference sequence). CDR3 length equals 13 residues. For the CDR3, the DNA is TGTGCCAGCAGCCAAACTAGCGGGGAGACCCAGTACTTC. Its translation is CASSQTSGETQYF. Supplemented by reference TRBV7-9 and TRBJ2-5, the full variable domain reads DTGVSQNPRHKITKRGQNVTFRCDPISEHNRLYWYRQTLGQGPEFLTYFQNEAQLEKSRLLSDRFSAERPKGSFSTLEIQRTEQGDSAMYLCASSQTSGETQYFGPGTRLLVL.

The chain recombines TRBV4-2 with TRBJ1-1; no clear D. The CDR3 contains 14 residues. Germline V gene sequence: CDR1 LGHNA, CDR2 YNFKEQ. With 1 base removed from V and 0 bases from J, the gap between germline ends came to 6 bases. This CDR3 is CASSQGQMNTEAFF. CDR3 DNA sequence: TGTGCCAGCAGCCAAGGGCAGATGAACACTGAAGCTTTCTTT.

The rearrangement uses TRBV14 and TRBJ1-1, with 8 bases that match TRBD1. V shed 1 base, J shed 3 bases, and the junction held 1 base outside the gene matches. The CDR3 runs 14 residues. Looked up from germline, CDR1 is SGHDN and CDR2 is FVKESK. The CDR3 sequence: CASSQVDRDTEAFF. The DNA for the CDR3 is TGTGCCAGCAGCCAAGTGGACAGGGACACTGAAGCTTTCTTT.

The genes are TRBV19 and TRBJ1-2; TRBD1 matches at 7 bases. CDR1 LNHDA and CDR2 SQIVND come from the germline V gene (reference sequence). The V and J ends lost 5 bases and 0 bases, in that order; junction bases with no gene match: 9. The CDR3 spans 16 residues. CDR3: CASSSTGALANYGYTF. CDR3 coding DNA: TGTGCCAGTAGTTCAACAGGGGCCCTAGCTAACTATGGCTACACCTTC. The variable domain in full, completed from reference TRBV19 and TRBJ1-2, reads DGGITQSPKYLFRKEGQNVTLSCEQNLNHDAMYWYRQDPGQGLRLIYYSQIVNDFQKGDIAEGYSVSREKKESFPLTVTSAQKNPTAFYLCASSSTGALANYGYTFGSGTRLTVV.